These T cell receptor beta chains were read from a single sample in a study of shared clonotypes between healthy human individuals. The method was immunoSEQ multiplex PCR; TCRdb's version includes in-frame clones alone and lacks a portion of them. The sample holds a few million clones, approximately 92% seen once. The sequencing input was naive CD4+ T cells sorted from blood. The receptors were gathered from a man aged 18 to 29 in good health. Both conserved end residues are part of each CDR3. D genes are given only for firm matches. The listing skips clone size in some rows; elsewhere it reads once, few, many or a size class.

.	TRBV6-1	.	TRBJ1-5	CASSVIRGGNQPQHF	TGTGCCAGCAGTGTAATCAGGGGTGGCAATCAGCCCCAGCATTTT
.	TRBV2	TRBD2	TRBJ2-2	CASSEGSGSTGELFF	TGTGCCAGCAGTGAGGGTAGCGGGAGTACCGGGGAGCTGTTTTTT
.	TRBV9	.	TRBJ2-2	CASSGPYGELFF	TGTGCCAGCAGCGGACCTTATGGGGAGCTGTTTTTT
.	TRBV5-8	.	TRBJ1-3	CASSYVSSGNTIYF	TGTGCCAGCAGCTACGTAAGCTCTGGAAACACCATATATTTT
once	TRBV6-6	TRBD1	TRBJ2-7	CASSYTQGASYEQYF	TGTGCCAGCAGTTACACCCAGGGGGCCTCCTACGAGCAGTACTTC
.	TRBV4-2	TRBD1	TRBJ1-3	CASSPNTGRGGATAGNTIYF	TGTGCCAGCAGCCCTAATACGGGCAGGGGGGGGGCTACGGCTGGAAACACCATATATTTT
.	TRBV11-2	.	TRBJ2-1	CASSSRSGVGYNEQFF	TGTGCCAGCAGCTCCCGCTCGGGGGTGGGCTACAATGAGCAGTTCTTC
.	TRBV5-1	TRBD1	TRBJ2-3	CASSHRDRAIDTQYF	TGCGCCAGCAGCCACCGGGACAGGGCGATAGATACGCAGTATTTT
.	TRBV7-9	.	TRBJ1-2	CASSLGVYGYTF	TGTGCCAGCAGCTTGGGTGTCTATGGCTACACCTTC
.	TRBV11-2	.	TRBJ2-7	CASSLGREQYF	TGTGCCAGCAGCTTAGGACGCGAGCAGTACTTC
.	TRBV4-3	.	TRBJ2-7	CASSQSSQGSYEQYF	TGCGCCAGCAGCCAATCTAGTCAGGGGTCCTACGAGCAGTACTTC
.	TRBV19	TRBD1	TRBJ2-7	CASSRGQGGYEQYF	TGTGCCAGTAGTAGGGGACAGGGAGGCTACGAGCAGTACTTC
.	TRBV7-2	.	TRBJ2-3	CASSSQDTQYF	TGTGCCAGCAGCTCCCAGGATACGCAGTATTTT
once	TRBV5-1	.	TRBJ2-7	CASSRDSPGEQYF	TGCGCCAGCAGCCGGGACTCCCCGGGCGAGCAGTACTTC
.	TRBV7-2	TRBD1	TRBJ1-5	CASSSGQGNQPQHF	TGTGCCAGCAGCTCGGGACAGGGCAATCAGCCCCAGCATTTT
.	TRBV7-2	.	TRBJ2-1	CASRTLWRTSYNEQFF	TGTGCCAGCAGGACCCTTTGGCGGACCTCCTACAATGAGCAGTTCTTC
.	TRBV5-4	TRBD2	TRBJ2-5	CASSLGQGTSGLKTQYF	TGTGCCAGCAGCTTGGGTCAAGGGACTAGCGGCCTTAAGACCCAGTACTTC
.	TRBV5-4	.	TRBJ1-1	CASSLYGRGNTEAFF	TGTGCCAGCAGCTTGTATGGCAGGGGGAACACTGAAGCTTTCTTT
.	TRBV7-9	TRBD2	TRBJ2-3	CASSWGLAGAVTDTQYF	TGTGCCAGCAGCTGGGGACTAGCGGGGGCCGTCACAGATACGCAGTATTTT
.	TRBV10-2	.	TRBJ1-2	CASSGGGRSYGYTF	TGCGCCAGCAGTGGTGGGGGCCGCAGCTATGGCTACACCTTC
.	TRBV5-1	TRBD2	TRBJ2-7	CASSLGLAGAYEQYF	TGCGCCAGCAGCTTGGGCCTAGCGGGAGCCTACGAGCAGTACTTC
few	TRBV5-5	.	TRBJ1-4	CASSVRTAEEKLFF	TGTGCCAGCAGCGTACGGACGGCGGAGGAAAAACTGTTTTTT
.	TRBV5-8	.	TRBJ1-3	CASSLSMTSSGNTIYF	TGTGCCAGCAGTTTATCCATGACAAGCTCTGGAAACACCATATATTTT
.	TRBV10-3	.	TRBJ1-2	CAISDRANYGYTF	TGTGCCATCAGTGACCGAGCTAACTATGGCTACACCTTC
.	TRBV27	TRBD1	TRBJ1-6	CASSPGVGTGGSPLHF	TGTGCCAGCAGTCCGGGTGTCGGGACAGGGGGTTCACCCCTCCACTTT
.	TRBV5-5	TRBD1	TRBJ1-2	CASSLQGDYGYTF	TGTGCCAGCAGCTTACAGGGGGACTATGGCTACACCTTC
.	TRBV5-1	TRBD1	TRBJ1-2	CASSLVSGTASAGYTF	TGCGCCAGCAGCTTGGTATCTGGGACAGCAAGCGCTGGCTACACCTTC
.	TRBV7-8	.	TRBJ2-3	CASSLNVQALGDTQYF	TGTGCCAGCAGCTTAAATGTCCAAGCTCTTGGAGATACGCAGTATTTT
.	TRBV18	.	TRBJ2-5	CASSPSYSKETQYF	TGTGCCAGCTCACCATCCTACAGTAAAGAGACCCAGTACTTC
once	TRBV5-4	.	TRBJ2-1	CASSLGGRDNEQFF	TGTGCCAGCAGCTTGGGGGGCAGAGACAATGAGCAGTTCTTC
.	TRBV4-1	TRBD1	TRBJ2-1	CASSVAGTAYNEQFF	TGCGCCAGCAGCGTAGCCGGGACAGCGTACAATGAGCAGTTCTTC